Following are 10 T cell receptor beta chains from one sample sequenced in a study of T cells after somatic rescue of genetic block. Here immunoSEQ multiplex PCR was the method, and the copy in TCRdb shows in-frame clones only, minus some. The table shows approximately 100,000 clones, with 85% to 90% occurring only once. The sequenced material came from peripheral blood mononuclear cells (PBMCs). The receptors were sampled from a woman aged 18-29 years.

This sequence joins TRBV9 and TRBJ1-1; D call uncertain. The CDR3 runs to 15 residues. Germline values: CDR1 SGDLS, CDR2 YYNGEE. The V end lost 0 bases, the J end lost 3 bases, and 12 bases lay between the germline ends. The CDR3 spells CASSVVPGADTEAFF. CDR3 bases: TGTGCCAGCAGCGTAGTGCCGGGCGCGGACACTGAAGCTTTCTTT. Full variable domain (remainder filled in from reference TRBV9 and TRBJ1-1): DSGVTQTPKHLITATGQRVTLRCSPRSGDLSVYWYQQSLDQGLQFLIQYYNGEERAKGNILERFSAQQFPDLHSELNLSSLELGDSALYFCASSVVPGADTEAFFGQGTRLTVV.

The V call is TRBV29-1, the J call TRBJ2-1, with TRBD2 identical over 11 bases. The V gene end was trimmed by 7 bases and the J gene end by 1 base; junction bases not matched to a gene: 0. Germline CDR1 and CDR2: SQVTM and ANQGSEA. The CDR3 is 13 residues long. The CDR3 DNA reads as TGCAGCGCTAGCGGGAGGTCCTACAATGAGCAGTTCTTC. Its translation is CSASGRSYNEQFF.

This chain links TRBV27 with TRBJ2-1; no clear D gene. This CDR3 is 12 amino acids long. Germline-derived CDR1 and CDR2 are MNHEY and SMNVEV (reference sequence). V lost 5 bases and J lost 7, with 9 bases in between. CDR3 amino acids: CASSPNRNEQFF. The CDR3 bases are TGTGCCAGCAGTCCGAACAGAAATGAGCAGTTCTTC.

V gene TRBV4-1 combines with J gene TRBJ2-7; 9 bases are shared with TRBD2. Germline V gene lookup returns CDR1 MGHRA and CDR2 YSYEKL. After removal of 5 bases from V and 0 bases from J, the junction contained 5 bases not matched to a gene. The CDR3 has 15 residues. Here the CDR3 DNA reads TGCGCCAGCAGCGAGACTAGCGGCCTCTCCTACGAGCAGTACTTC. Its protein product is CASSETSGLSYEQYF.

The chain has TRBV4-1 and TRBJ2-2; D not certain. Germline V gene data show CDR1 as MGHRA and CDR2 as YSYEKL. The length of the CDR3 is 16 residues. Trimming cost V 4 bases and J 2 bases, with 14 bases left between them. As DNA, the CDR3 is TGCGCCAGCAGCCGCCCGTCCTCCTCAAACACCGGGGAGCTGTTTTTT. This gives the protein CASSRPSSSNTGELFF.

The CDR3 here is CASSRDRGKLNTEAFF. The CDR3, as DNA: TGTGCCAGCAGCCGCGACAGGGGAAAATTGAACACTGAAGCTTTCTTT. The chain carries TRBV7-8 and TRBJ1-1, with TRBD1 matching 8 bases. The CDR3 loop spans 16 amino acids. The ends lost 5 bases at V and 0 bases at J; junction bases unmatched: 8. In germline, CDR1 is SGHVS, CDR2 FQNEAQ.

V gene TRBV27 combines with J gene TRBJ2-7, with D possibly TRBD1 on 6 matching bases. Trimming shortened V by 7 bases and J by 2 bases, and 15 bases separated the two germline ends. CDR3 size: 14 residues. Per the germline V gene, CDR1 is MNHEY and CDR2 is SMNVEV (reference sequence). As DNA, the CDR3 is TGTGCCAGCAAAGGATGGCAGGGGACCTACGAGCAGTACTTC. Protein product: CASKGWQGTYEQYF.

The chain carries TRBV4-3 and TRBJ2-4; TRBD1 agrees at 7 bases. Germline CDR1 reads LGHNA; CDR2 reads YSLEER. This CDR3 contains 16 residues. The V gene end was trimmed by 1 base and the J gene end by 6 bases; junction bases not matched to a gene: 9. CDR3 nucleotide sequence: TGCGCCAGCAGCCAAGGAATAGGGCGACAGGGAAACATTCAGTACTTC. Its translation is CASSQGIGRQGNIQYF.

This rearrangement joins TRBV6-6 to TRBJ1-1; 8 bases agree with TRBD1. Germline V gene data show CDR1 as MNHNY and CDR2 as SVGAGI (reference sequence). V trimming: 6 bases; J trimming: 7 bases; junction bases outside the gene matches: 16. The CDR3 length is 16 residues. The CDR3 is CASRQPDREPGSEAFF. In DNA form, the CDR3 reads TGTGCCAGCAGACAACCGGACAGGGAGCCGGGGAGTGAAGCTTTCTTT.

With regard to this clone: Relative to the germline gene, one junction end is altered; a read error may explain this. The chain uses TRBV30 and TRBJ2-4, with D perhaps matching TRBD2 (6 bases). The CDR3 is made up of 15 amino acids. Germline V gene data show CDR1 as GTSNPN and CDR2 as SVGIG (reference sequence). CDR3 in amino acids: CAWSVLGGTKNIQHF. CDR3 nucleotide sequence: TGTGCCTGGAGTGTACTCGGGGGAACCAAAAACATTCAGCACTTC. The full variable domain, in which reference TRBV30 and TRBJ2-4 provide the parts outside the CDR3, is SQTIHQWPATLVQPVGSPLSLECTVEGTSNPNLYWYRQAAGRGLQLLFYSVGIGQISSEVPQNLSASRPQDRQFILSSKKLLLSDSGFYLCAWSVLGGTKNIQHFGAGTRLSVL.